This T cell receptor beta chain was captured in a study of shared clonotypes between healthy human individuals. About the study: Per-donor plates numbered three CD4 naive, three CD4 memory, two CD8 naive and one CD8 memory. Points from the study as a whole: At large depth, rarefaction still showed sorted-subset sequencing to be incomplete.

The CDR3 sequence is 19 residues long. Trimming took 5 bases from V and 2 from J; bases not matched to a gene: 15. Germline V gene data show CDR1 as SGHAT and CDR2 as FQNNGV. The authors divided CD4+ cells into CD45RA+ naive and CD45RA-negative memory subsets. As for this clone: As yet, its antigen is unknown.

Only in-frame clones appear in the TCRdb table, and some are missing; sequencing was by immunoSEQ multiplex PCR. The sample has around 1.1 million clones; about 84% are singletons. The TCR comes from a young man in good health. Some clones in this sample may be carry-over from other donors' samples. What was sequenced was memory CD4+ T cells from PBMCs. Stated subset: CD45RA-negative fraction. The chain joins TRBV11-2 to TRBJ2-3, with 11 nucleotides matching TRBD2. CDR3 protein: CASSQGTSGRTYNTDTQYF. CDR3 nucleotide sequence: TGTGCCAGCAGCCAAGGGACTAGCGGACGAACTTATAACACAGATACGCAGTATTTT.